This TCR beta chain derives from a study of T cells in Graves' hyperthyroidism and ophthalmopathy. This clonotype was detected only a few times. The antigen is not known. Under 3 months was the duration of disease in ophthalmopathy patients, who also had a Clinical Activity Score of at least 3 and a NOSPECS grade of at least 4. With 5 bases removed from V and 7 bases from J, the gap between germline ends came to 24 bases. From germline, CDR1 is SGHRS and CDR2 YFSETQ. The CDR3 loop spans 16 amino acids. Overall study results and limits: The model foresaw ophthalmopathy a median roughly 6.6 months prior to onset.

Amplified regions were TCR beta CDR3 sequences from RNA transcripts. Primed by the HTBI set, a first-round RT-PCR was run on the TCR CDR3. TCRdb analysed the multiplex PCR reads with MiXCR anew, one entry per CDR3 protein. The sample has 250,000 to 400,000 distinct CDR3 sequences; roughly 15% are singletons. This chain links TRBV5-1 with TRBJ1-1, with D possibly being TRBD1 (5 bases). Sequenced material: blood. This TCR derives from a woman in her 40s with Graves' ophthalmopathy. CDR3 nucleotides: TGCGCCAGCAGGATAACAGGCGCCCGGGTGATCAGTGAAGCTTTCTTT. It encodes CASRITGARVISEAFF.